There are many counts of the clone carrying this TCR beta chain. V dropped 4 bases and J dropped 8 bases, with 9 bases sitting between them. The germline gives CDR1 MNHEY, CDR2 SVGEGT. This CDR3 spans 11 amino acids. Together with a sample-barcoded 5' primer, a J-beta primer mix was included in a second PCR lasting about 6 to 11 cycles. A template-switch adaptor containing 12 random nucleotides labeled each cDNA molecule. TCRdb ran MiXCR on the 5' RACE reads and lists one entry per CDR3 protein. This table has just over 800,000 distinct CDR3 sequences, around 62% appearing once. This sample was taken from a study of blood T cells in healthy people across ages.

What was sequenced was blood. The source of this sequence is a man between 25 and 39 years old in good health. This rearrangement joins TRBV6-2 or TRBV6-3 to TRBJ2-7, with a possible D match to TRBD1 (5 bases). The CDR3 DNA sequence: TGTGCCAGCAGTTGGGCAGGGAAGCAGTACTTC. Translating gives CASSWAGKQYF.